Listed here is a single T cell receptor beta chain. The source of the sample is a study of blood T cell repertoires in COVID-19. Across the whole study: The origin of the acute and convalescent COVID-19 samples was the United States, Italy and Spain.

The germline V and J ends were trimmed by 0 bases and 6 bases, with 17 bases remaining between them. The CDR3 is 17 residues long. From germline, CDR1 is MGHRA and CDR2 YSYEKL. Original processing notes: Amplification with reference gene primers provided the estimates of nucleated cell counts. Here immunoSEQ multiplex PCR was the method, and the copy in TCRdb shows in-frame clones only, minus some. V and J calls and clone size follow that table, whereas D and trimming were derived from the DNA. The sample lists roughly 280,000 clones; about 85% were seen once. Participant-reported clinical history was the basis for cohort assignment. Cohort 3 donors counted as recovered after two negative PCRs, clearance, or resolved symptoms.

The source material was PBMCs or T cells enriched from blood (not recorded which). This receptor was obtained from a woman aged 50 to 60 who had recovered from COVID-19. The rearrangement links TRBV4-1 to TRBJ2-2, with D perhaps matching TRBD1 (6 bases). In DNA form, the CDR3 reads TGCGCCAGCAGCCAAGATGTCAGGGGATTAAGCGCCGGGGAGCTGTTTTTT. This translates into CASSQDVRGLSAGELFF.